This T cell receptor beta chain stems from a study of CD8 T cells in ankylosing spondylitis. Study results and caveats: Some motif variants had been reported before (in reactive arthritis synovial fluid and blood). What seemed typical of ankylosing spondylitis blood was a TCR beta motif built from 8 or 9 highly homologous variants. Significant enrichment of disease-linked clones was reportedly seen in matched ankylosing spondylitis synovial fluid.

Researchers built TCR beta libraries using quantitative 5'-RACE with molecular barcodes. TCRdb independently ran MiXCR on the 5' RACE reads; one entry per CDR3 protein. Among approximately 400,000 distinct CDR3 sequences, about 25% were seen once, and the ten largest hold over 0.8%. The germline gives CDR1 SGDLS, CDR2 YYNGEE. The CDR3 is 16 amino acids. With 4 bases clipped from V and 10 bases from J, the junction kept 10 bases outside the gene matches. The table lists this clonotype with a few counts. Its antigen is currently unknown. This chain joins TRBV9 and TRBJ2-1; 14 positions match TRBD2. This TCR was recovered from a male donor with ankylosing spondylitis. The sample consisted of blood, either unsorted or a sorted T cell fraction (not recorded which). CDR3 DNA: TGTGCCAGCAGCCAGACGGGACTAGCGGGAGTAGCGGAGCAGTTCTTC. Translated, it gives CASSQTGLAGVAEQFF.